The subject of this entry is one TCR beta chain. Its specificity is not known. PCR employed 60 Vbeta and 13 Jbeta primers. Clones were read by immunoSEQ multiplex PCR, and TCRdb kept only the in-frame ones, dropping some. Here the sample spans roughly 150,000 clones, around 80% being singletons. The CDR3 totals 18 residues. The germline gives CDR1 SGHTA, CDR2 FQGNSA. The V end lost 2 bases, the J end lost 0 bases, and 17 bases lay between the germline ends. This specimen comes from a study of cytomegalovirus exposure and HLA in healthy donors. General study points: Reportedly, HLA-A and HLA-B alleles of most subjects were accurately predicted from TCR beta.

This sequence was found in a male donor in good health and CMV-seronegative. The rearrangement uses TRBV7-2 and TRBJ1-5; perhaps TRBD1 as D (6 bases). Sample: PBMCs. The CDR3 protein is CASSLRGGSPYSNQPQHF. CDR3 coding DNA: TGTGCCAGCAGCTTACGGGGGGGCTCTCCTTATAGCAATCAGCCCCAGCATTTT.